This TCR beta chain was recovered during a study of OX40 agonist ivuxolimab in advanced cancers. At the level of the study: Prior anti-PD-1, anti-PD-L1 or anti-CTLA-4 therapy was allowed; around 40% had some.

This table comes from immunoSEQ multiplex PCR, and its TCRdb copy is limited to in-frame clones, with some not included. The sample includes roughly 74,000 clones, around 94% of them seen just once. The specimen comprised CD4+ or CD8+ T cells sorted from blood, sampled in a trial of the OX40 agonist ivuxolimab. The receptor's source is an adult with an advanced solid tumor such as melanoma, head and neck, liver or kidney cancer.

As DNA, the CDR3 is TGCGCCAGCAGCCATCCTTCAGGGGGGAATGAGCAGTTCTTC. Amino acid sequence: CASSHPSGGNEQFF. This rearrangement joins TRBV5-1 to TRBJ2-1; possible D gene TRBD1, 7 bases. Looked up from germline, CDR1 is SGHRS and CDR2 is YFSETQ. This CDR3 spans 14 amino acids. Trimming removed 4 bases at V and 7 bases at J, with 15 bases between. Using reference TRBV5-1 and TRBJ2-1 for the parts outside the CDR3, the full variable domain is KAGVTQTPRYLIKTRGQQVTLSCSPISGHRSVSWYQQTPGQGLQFLFEYFSETQRNKGNFPGRFSGRQFSNSRSEMNVSTLELGDSALYLCASSHPSGGNEQFFGPGTRLTVL.